Here is one T cell receptor beta chain with its context. Its cognate antigen has yet to be identified. No base quality information exists; no much larger clone differs at one position. These data belong to a study of shared clonotypes between healthy human individuals (dated by TCRdb to about 2020). Turning to the overall study: Two women and a few men aged 18 to 49 years were included in the cohort. For each donor, CD4 naive and CD4 memory were each given three plates, CD8 naive was given two plates, and CD8 memory was given one plate. To estimate repertoire size and how much clonotype sharing occurs between individuals, the study deeply sequenced the blood TCR repertoires of a handful of healthy adults. Different laboratories and diverse techniques were used to prepare libraries and sequence TCR repertoires, to increase sequencing depth and limit assay-specific biases. Leukapheresis yielded between about 0.9 and 9 billion PBMCs per donor.

Using the deep immunoSEQ assay, TCR CDR3 regions were amplified from genomic DNA by multiplex PCR. Extracted genomic DNA from each cell subset was distributed evenly across all wells of several immunoSEQ 96-well plates, and each plate was treated as a replicate. For sorted subsets, about 200 ng genomic DNA, equal to tens of thousands of T cell genomes, was loaded into each replicate PCR. Purified libraries were quantified with a Qubit 3.0 fluorometer, sized on a Bioanalyzer 2100, and re-quantified with the KAPA Library Quantification kit. A separate single-read 150-cycle Illumina NextSeq 550 flow cell was used to sequence each immunoSEQ 96-well plate. In the source study's methods: Because only junctional sequences without quality scores were contained in the immunoSEQ output, filtering matching that applied to full-length reads could not be performed. To assign V/J genes and CDR3, sequences were annotated using PyIR, a Python wrapper for IgBLAST v1.9, with IMGT germline references. Reads were removed for weak V/J assignments (E-value above 1e-6), missing CDR3, stop codons, out-of-frame junctions, or ambiguous translated residues. V3J clonotypes were defined as sequences sharing an identical inferred V gene, J gene, and CDR3 amino acid sequence. Percentage overlap between repertoires was computed as shared unique clonotypes divided by the size of the smaller repertoire. Richness of each repertoire was evaluated using RTK rarefaction, the Chao1 estimator, and Recon v2.1 estimates of unobserved clonotypes. For all TCRbeta clonotypes obtained by the gDNA method from four donors, generation probabilities were computed with OLGA. TCRdb re-hosts the immuneACCESS table, in-frame sequences only. Its copies lack some clones; in the studies checked, an unresolved V gene accounts for under half of them, and the cause for the rest is not known. The V and J calls and clone size are taken from that table; D and trimming were inferred from the DNA. The sample data list 600,000 to 700,000 clones, and more than 70% of these were observed just once. The ten largest clones capture more than 1.5% of the sample.

The donors were healthy, HIV-negative adults with no recently reported acute infections or vaccinations. Only Caucasian adults living in Nashville, Tennessee, USA were represented among the donors. CD4+ T cells were enriched by magnetic negative selection, after which naive cells were positively selected on CD45RA and the negative fraction was taken as the memory subset. Blood was collected by leukapheresis, and PBMCs were isolated by Ficoll-Histopaque density gradient centrifugation and then cryopreserved in liquid nitrogen vapor phase. Analytical flow cytometry was used to check the purity and quantity of each magnetically sorted T cell population. Genomic DNA was isolated from each sorted fraction and quantified by UV absorbance on a Nanodrop 2000c. Broad study findings and their caveats: Higher generation probabilities were observed for clonotypes shared by all four sorted-subset donors than for non-shared clonotypes. Incomplete sequencing was indicated by rarefaction of sorted-subset datasets, despite the large sequencing depth. Only blood was sampled, and tissue TCR repertoires likely differ from those in blood. When a handful of donors were compared, the shared fraction of clonotypes was 5% to 6.5% for naive CD4, less than 4% for naive CD8, 2% to 2.5% for memory CD4, and approximately 0.4% for memory CD8. Based on pairwise subsampling, the degree of clonotype sharing among donors was expected to be affected by sequencing depth. Because the study included a small number of donors, the genetic and exposure-history diversity represented was limited. Naive subsets generally had larger estimated clonotype richness than memory subsets.

A distance of 19 bases separates the germline ends of V and J, which lose 4 bases and 0 bases respectively. The CDR3, cysteine through phenylalanine, is 18 amino acids long. Only CDR3 DNA is held: 54 bases, read in frame from base 1. In the germline V gene, CDR1 corresponds to MGHRA and CDR2 to YSYEKL. This sequence uses TRBV4-1 and TRBJ2-1; TRBD2 is possibly the D segment (5 matching bases). Specimen: memory CD4+ T cells sorted from blood. Taken with the paper, the label for cell subset or site translates to: CD45RA-negative fraction. This clonotype originated in a woman younger than 45 in good health. In nucleotides, the sequence is TGCGCCAGCAGCCGGGTTGGCCCAGCGGAAAGCTCCTACAATGAGCAGTTCTTC. Its translation is CASSRVGPAESSYNEQFF.